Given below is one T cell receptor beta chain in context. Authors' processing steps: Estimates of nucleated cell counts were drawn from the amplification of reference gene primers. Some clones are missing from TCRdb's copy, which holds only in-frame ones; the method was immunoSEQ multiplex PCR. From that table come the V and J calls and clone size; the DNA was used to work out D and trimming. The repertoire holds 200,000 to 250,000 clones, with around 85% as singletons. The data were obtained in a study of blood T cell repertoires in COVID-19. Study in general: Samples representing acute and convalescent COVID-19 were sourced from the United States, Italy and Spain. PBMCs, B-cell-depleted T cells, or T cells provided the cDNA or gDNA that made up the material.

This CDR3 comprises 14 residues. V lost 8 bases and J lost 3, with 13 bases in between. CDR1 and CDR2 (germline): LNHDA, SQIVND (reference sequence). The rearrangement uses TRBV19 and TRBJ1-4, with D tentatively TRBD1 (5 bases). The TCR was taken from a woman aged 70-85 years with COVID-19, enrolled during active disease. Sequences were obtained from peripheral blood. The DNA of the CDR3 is TGTGCCAGTGGAAAGGGGTTAGCTAATGAAAAACTGTTTTTT. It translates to CASGKGLANEKLFF.